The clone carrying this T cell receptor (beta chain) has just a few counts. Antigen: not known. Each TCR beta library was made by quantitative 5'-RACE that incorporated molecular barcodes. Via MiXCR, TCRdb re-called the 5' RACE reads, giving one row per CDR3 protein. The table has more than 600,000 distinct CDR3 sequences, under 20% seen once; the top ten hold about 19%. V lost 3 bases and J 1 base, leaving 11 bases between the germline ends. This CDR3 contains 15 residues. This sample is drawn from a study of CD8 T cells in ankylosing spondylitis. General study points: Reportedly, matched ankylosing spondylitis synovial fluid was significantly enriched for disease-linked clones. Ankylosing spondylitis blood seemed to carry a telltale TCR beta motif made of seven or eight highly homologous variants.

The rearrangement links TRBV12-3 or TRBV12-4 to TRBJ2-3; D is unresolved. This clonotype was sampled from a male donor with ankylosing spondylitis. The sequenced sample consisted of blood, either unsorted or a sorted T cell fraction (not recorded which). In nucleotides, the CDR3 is TGTGCCAGCAGTTTTTCAGCGAAAGGCACAGATACGCAGTATTTT. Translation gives CASSFSAKGTDTQYF.